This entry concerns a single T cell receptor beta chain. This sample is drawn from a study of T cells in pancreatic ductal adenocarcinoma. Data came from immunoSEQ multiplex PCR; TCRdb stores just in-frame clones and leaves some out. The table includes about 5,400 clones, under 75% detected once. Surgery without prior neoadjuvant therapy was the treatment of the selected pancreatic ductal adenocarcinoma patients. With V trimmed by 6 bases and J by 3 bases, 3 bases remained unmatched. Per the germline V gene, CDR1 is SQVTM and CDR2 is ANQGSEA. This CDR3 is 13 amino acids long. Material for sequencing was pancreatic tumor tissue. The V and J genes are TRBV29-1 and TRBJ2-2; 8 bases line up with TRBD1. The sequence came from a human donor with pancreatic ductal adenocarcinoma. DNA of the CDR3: TGCAGCGTCCTGGACAGGGACACCGGGGAGCTGTTTTTT. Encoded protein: CSVLDRDTGELFF.